The 29 T cell receptor beta chains reported below all come from one sample, sequenced in a study of T-cell memory formation after mild COVID-19. Using its own MiXCR run on the 5' RACE reads, TCRdb lists one record per CDR3 protein. The sample holds about 390,000 distinct CDR3 sequences, about 17% seen once. Material for sequencing was PBMCs or a T cell subset sorted from them (not recorded which). The receptors shown here come from a man between 18 and 35 years old who had mild COVID-19 (a few samples of this study predate the infection). Cell type and time point are not known.

This clonotype appeared a few times. The gene calls are TRBV9 and TRBJ2-3; D is possibly TRBD1 (5 bases). This CDR3 has 13 residues. Germline loops: CDR1 SGDLS, CDR2 YYNGEE. Trimming cost V 0 bases and J 10 bases, with 12 bases left between them. The CDR3 sequence: CASSVGAGIAQYF. CDR3 DNA: TGTGCCAGCAGCGTAGGGGCAGGGATCGCGCAGTATTTT.

The chain combines TRBV11-2 with TRBJ2-5; 9 nucleotides agree with TRBD1. The length of the CDR3 is 15 residues. The ends lost 5 bases at V and 5 bases at J; junction bases unmatched: 9. The germline gives CDR1 SGHAT, CDR2 FQNNGV. CDR3: CASSTRQGGLETQYF. The CDR3 nucleotides are TGTGCCAGCAGCACCAGACAGGGGGGACTTGAGACCCAGTACTTC.

The chain is built from TRBV7-2 and TRBJ1-6, with a weak D call TRBD1 (6 bases). Trimming took off 3 bases at V and 7 bases at J, with 16 bases between the two ends. The CDR3 is 16 residues long. CDR1 and CDR2 from the germline V gene are SGHTA and FQGNSA. CDR3 loop: CASSFRGGDGNSPLHF. The DNA for the CDR3 is TGTGCCAGCAGCTTCAGGGGTGGTGATGGGAATTCACCCCTCCACTTT.

This clonotype was recorded a few times. The rearrangement joins TRBV7-9 to TRBJ2-5; unclear D gene. The length of the CDR3 is 10 residues. V was trimmed by 5 bases and J by 9 bases, leaving 7 bases between them. Germline CDR1 is SEHNR and CDR2 is FQNEAQ (reference sequence). The CDR3 is CASSQDPQYF. Here the CDR3 DNA reads TGTGCCAGCAGCCAGGACCCCCAGTACTTC.

The table lists this clonotype with many counts. This chain links TRBV24-1 with TRBJ2-1; 7 nucleotides agree with TRBD1. The CDR3 contains 18 residues. V trimming: 4 bases; J trimming: 9 bases; junction bases outside the gene matches: 20. CDR1 and CDR2 (germline): KGHDR, SFDVKD. DNA of the CDR3: TGTGCCACCAGTGAGCACATGGTGGGACAGCTCTTCGACAGTGAGCAGTTCTTC. Its protein product is CATSEHMVGQLFDSEQFF.

The sample holds a few counts of this clonotype. The V and J genes are TRBV11-2 and TRBJ1-2; D not resolved. V was cut by 0 bases and J by 4 bases, with 15 bases left in between. Germline CDR1 reads SGHAT; CDR2 reads FQNNGV. This CDR3 spans 16 amino acids. CDR3 sequence: CASSLDLGVTAYGYTF. In DNA, the CDR3 is TGTGCCAGCAGCTTAGACCTAGGAGTTACAGCCTATGGCTACACCTTC.

The chain joins TRBV6-2 or TRBV6-3 to TRBJ2-3; TRBD2 is a possible D gene (6 bases). The V gene lost 5 bases and the J gene lost 0 bases, with 15 bases spanning the gap. CDR1 is MNHEY and CDR2 is SVGEGT in the germline V gene. This CDR3 contains 16 residues. The CDR3 is CASSPGLSLSTDTQYF. In nucleotides, the CDR3 is TGTGCCAGCAGTCCGGGACTCAGCCTTAGCACAGATACGCAGTATTTT.

The chain has TRBV28 and TRBJ1-4; D may be TRBD1 (6 bases). The CDR3 extends over 13 amino acids. The V gene's germline CDR1 is MDHEN and CDR2 SYDVKM. V was shortened by 7 bases and J by 8 bases, with 14 bases between the two germline ends. The CDR3 loop reads CASKGGLGEKLFF. DNA for the CDR3: TGTGCCAGCAAGGGGGGGTTAGGCGAAAAACTGTTTTTT.

This clonotype was picked up a small number of times. The chain joins TRBV4-3 to TRBJ2-3; 8 positions match TRBD2. Germline assignment: CDR1 LGHNA and CDR2 YSLEER. V dropped 0 bases and J dropped 4; count of bases not matched to a gene: 6. There are 16 residues in the CDR3. CDR3 sequence reads: CASSQEAGAVPDTQYF. The DNA for the CDR3 is TGCGCCAGCAGCCAAGAAGCGGGGGCTGTCCCAGATACGCAGTATTTT.

This clonotype was seen more than once but under ten times. The CDR3 sequence is CASSLAYTEAFF. The DNA of the CDR3 is TGTGCCAGCAGCTTAGCATACACTGAAGCTTTCTTT. V usage is TRBV11-2 and J usage is TRBJ1-1; no reliable D call. CDR1 SGHAT and CDR2 FQNNGV come from the germline V gene. The ends were cut back, 1 base at V and 3 bases at J, with 3 bases in the middle. CDR3 length: 12 residues.

V and J are TRBV18 and TRBJ2-7; D is uncertain. Germline values: CDR1 KGHSH, CDR2 LQKENI. This CDR3 is 15 amino acids long. The V end was cut by 2 bases, the J end by 5 bases, with 16 bases between. CDR3 residues: CASSPDRVSTHEQYV. The CDR3 nucleotides read TGTGCCAGCTCACCAGACCGAGTTTCGACTCACGAGCAGTACGTC.

This clonotype was recorded a few times. The rearrangement joins TRBV5-1 to TRBJ2-5; D gene uncertain. The CDR3 runs to 15 residues. CDR1 is SGHRS and CDR2 is YFSETQ in the germline V gene. Trimming cost V 3 bases and J 3 bases, with 15 bases left between them. Here the CDR3 DNA reads TGCGCCAGCAGCTGGGCAAGGTCACGGGAAGAGACCCAGTACTTC. It is translated as CASSWARSREETQYF.

A note on this clonotype: The junction departs from germline at one end; a sequencing error may be responsible. V gene TRBV3-1 combines with J gene TRBJ2-2, with TRBD2 matching 7 bases. Germline CDR1 reads LGHDT; CDR2 reads YNNKEL (reference sequence). This CDR3 region has 14 residues. The CDR3 DNA follows: TGTGCCAGCATCCAAGGGAGCGGGGAGGGGGAGCTGTTTTTT. The encoded protein is CASIQGSGEGELFF.

This clonotype has at least ten counts. The chain uses TRBV5-6 and TRBJ2-2; tentative D call: TRBD1 (6 bases). V was pared by 2 bases and J by 6 bases, with 11 bases between. CDR3 length: 14 amino acids. CDR1 is SGHDT and CDR2 is YYEEEE in the germline V gene. CDR3 in DNA: TGTGCCAGCAGCTTCAGGGGTATTGCCGGGGAGCTGTTTTTT. It is translated as CASSFRGIAGELFF.

The chain links TRBV7-3 to TRBJ1-6, with D perhaps TRBD1 (6 bases). V was trimmed by 8 bases and J by 9 bases, leaving 14 bases between them. The V gene's germline CDR1 is SGHTA and CDR2 FQGTGA. This CDR3 has 13 amino acids. The CDR3 loop is CASPDRRCSPLHF. The CDR3 bases are TGTGCCAGCCCCGACAGGAGATGTTCACCCCTCCACTTT.

The V call is TRBV7-2, the J call TRBJ2-2; 7 bases are shared with TRBD2. The CDR3 is made up of 16 amino acids. Germline lookup yields CDR1 SGHTA and CDR2 FQGNSA. Losses at the gene ends were 1 base for V and 3 bases for J; bases not matched to a gene: 5. For the CDR3, the DNA is TGTGCCAGCAGCTTAGGCTCGCGGGGGTACACCGGGGAGCTGTTTTTT. Protein: CASSLGSRGYTGELFF.

The chain's CDR3 is CASSFGQSTEAFF. CDR3 sequence (DNA): TGTGCCAGCAGCTTTGGACAATCCACTGAAGCTTTCTTT. This chain links TRBV7-8 with TRBJ1-1; maybe TRBD1 (5 bases). From germline, CDR1 is SGHVS and CDR2 FQNEAQ. There are 13 residues in the CDR3. V was shortened by 3 bases and J by 4 bases, with 9 bases between the two germline ends.

The gene calls are TRBV7-2 and TRBJ2-5; D is unclear. The V end lost 5 bases, the J end lost 2 bases, and 9 bases lay between the germline ends. This CDR3 contains 13 residues. Germline lookup yields CDR1 SGHTA and CDR2 FQGNSA. The CDR3 protein is CASSRFLQETQYF. The CDR3 bases are TGTGCCAGCAGCCGATTCCTGCAAGAGACCCAGTACTTC.

This clonotype was observed a few times. V gene TRBV5-1 combines with J gene TRBJ2-7, with 11 bases that match TRBD1. The germline V gene encodes CDR1 SGHRS and CDR2 YFSETQ. The CDR3 covers 18 residues. J was trimmed by 0 bases and V by 4 bases; bases with no gene match: 12. As DNA, the CDR3 is TGCGCCAGCAGCGCGTCCCGGGACAGGGGGTCGAGCTCCTACGAGCAGTACGTC. Residues: CASSASRDRGSSSYEQYV.

The J gene is TRBJ2-5, the V gene TRBV30, with TRBD1 identical over 9 bases. Germline trimming cut 3 bases from V and 7 bases from J; bases unmatched to any gene: 6. The CDR3 consists of 13 residues. Germline CDR1 GTSNPN, CDR2 SVGIG (reference sequence). The chain's CDR3 is CAWRATGGGTQYF. DNA for the CDR3: TGTGCCTGGAGAGCGACAGGGGGAGGGACCCAGTACTTC.

This clonotype was counted only a few times. The V gene is TRBV20-1, the J gene TRBJ2-3; weak D call: TRBD2 (5 bases). V lost 0 bases to trimming and J lost 0 bases, with 10 bases between them. There are 15 residues in the CDR3. Per the germline V gene, CDR1 is DFQATT and CDR2 is SNEGSKA (reference sequence). The CDR3 sequence is CSARDPQRSTDTQYF. CDR3 nucleotide sequence: TGCAGTGCTAGAGATCCCCAGCGGAGCACAGATACGCAGTATTTT.

This clonotype was detected many times. The gene calls are TRBV4-3 and TRBJ2-1, with a possible D match to TRBD2 (5 bases). This CDR3 has 13 residues. The V end lost 2 bases, the J end lost 12 bases, and 14 bases lay between the germline ends. Germline V gene lookup returns CDR1 LGHNA and CDR2 YSLEER. In DNA form, the CDR3 reads TGCGCCAGCAGCCAAAGCCCCATGGCGGGGCAGTTCTTC. Protein product: CASSQSPMAGQFF.

The chain recombines TRBV6-5 with TRBJ1-1, with TRBD1 as a possible D gene (6 bases). This CDR3 contains 11 residues. The germline V and J ends were trimmed by 9 bases and 6 bases, with 11 bases remaining between them. Germline V gene data show CDR1 as MNHEY and CDR2 as SVGAGI. CDR3 sequence reads: CASGQPSEAFF. CDR3 bases: TGTGCCAGTGGACAGCCCTCTGAAGCTTTCTTT.

This rearrangement joins TRBV20-1 to TRBJ1-4; D perhaps matches TRBD1 (6 bases). CDR3 length equals 14 residues. CDR1 is DFQATT and CDR2 is SNEGSKA in the germline V gene (reference sequence). V lost 6 bases and J 3 bases, leaving 14 bases between the germline ends. CDR3 in amino acids: CSAPDRQSNEKLFF. CDR3 nucleotide sequence: TGCAGTGCCCCCGACAGGCAATCTAATGAAAAACTGTTTTTT.

In this sample, this clonotype turned up a few times. The rearrangement links TRBV19 to TRBJ1-1; D unresolved. The CDR3 consists of 15 residues. The V and J ends lost 5 bases and 1 base respectively, with 14 bases between them. The germline V gene encodes CDR1 LNHDA and CDR2 SQIVND (reference sequence). The CDR3 region is CASSSSGSWNTEAFF. The CDR3 DNA sequence: TGTGCCAGTAGTTCATCGGGATCCTGGAACACTGAAGCTTTCTTT.

The chain has TRBV19 and TRBJ2-7; TRBD1 agrees at 12 bases. Germline lookup yields CDR1 LNHDA and CDR2 SQIVND (reference sequence). This CDR3 comprises 14 residues. After removal of 8 bases from V and 4 bases from J, the junction contained 6 bases not matched to a gene. CDR3 sequence reads: CASAPGQGAYEQYF. The CDR3 nucleotides read TGTGCCAGTGCGCCGGGACAGGGGGCATACGAGCAGTACTTC.

This clonotype came up once. V usage is TRBV14 and J usage is TRBJ2-5; 7 nucleotides match TRBD2. Germline V gene lookup returns CDR1 SGHDN and CDR2 FVKESK. This CDR3 comprises 14 residues. After removal of 0 bases from V and 6 bases from J, the junction contained 4 bases not matched to a gene. The CDR3 DNA reads as TGTGCCAGCAGCCAAGATAGCGGGTTTAAGACCCAGTACTTC. Encoded protein: CASSQDSGFKTQYF. Supplemented by reference TRBV14 and TRBJ2-5, the full variable domain reads EAGVTQFPSHSVIEKGQTVTLRCDPISGHDNLYWYRRVMGKEIKFLLHFVKESKQDESGMPNNRFLAERTGGTYSTLKVQPAELEDSGVYFCASSQDSGFKTQYFGPGTRLLVL.

V usage is TRBV5-5 and J usage is TRBJ2-7; 10 nucleotides align to TRBD1. CDR1 is SGHKS and CDR2 is YYEKEE in the germline V gene (reference sequence). The CDR3 loop spans 15 amino acids. The CDR3 DNA reads as TGTGGCAGCAGCCCGGACAGGGGGAGCGCCTACGAGCAGTACGTC. This gives the protein CGSSPDRGSAYEQYV.

This clonotype was seen a few times. The chain joins TRBV6-2 or TRBV6-3 to TRBJ1-5; 7 nucleotides match TRBD1. V lost 7 bases to trimming and J lost 0 bases; unmatched junction nucleotides: 6. Germline CDR1 MNHEY, CDR2 SVGEGT. The CDR3 has 15 residues. The CDR3 protein is CASKQGFPSNQPQHF. As DNA, the CDR3 is TGTGCCAGCAAACAGGGGTTCCCTAGCAATCAGCCCCAGCATTTT.